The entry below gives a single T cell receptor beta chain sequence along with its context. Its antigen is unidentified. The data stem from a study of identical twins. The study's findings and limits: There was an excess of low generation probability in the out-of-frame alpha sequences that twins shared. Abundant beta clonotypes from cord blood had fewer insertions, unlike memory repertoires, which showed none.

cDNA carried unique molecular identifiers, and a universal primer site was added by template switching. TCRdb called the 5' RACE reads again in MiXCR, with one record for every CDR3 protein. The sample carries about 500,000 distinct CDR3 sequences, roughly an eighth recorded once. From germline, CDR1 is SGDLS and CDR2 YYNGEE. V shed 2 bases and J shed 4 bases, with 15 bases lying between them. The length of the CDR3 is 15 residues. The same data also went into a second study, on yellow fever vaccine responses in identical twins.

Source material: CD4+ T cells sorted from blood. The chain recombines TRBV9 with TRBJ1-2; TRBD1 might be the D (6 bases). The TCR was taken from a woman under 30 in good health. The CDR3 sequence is CASSVAQQGVYGYTF. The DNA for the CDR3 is TGTGCCAGCAGCGTCGCCCAACAGGGAGTCTATGGCTACACCTTC.